One and the same sample provided the 11 T cell receptor beta chains below, sequenced in a study of shared clonotypes between healthy human individuals. Some clones are missing from TCRdb's copy, which holds only in-frame ones; the method was immunoSEQ multiplex PCR. Among about 710,000 clones listed, roughly 72% were seen once. Sequencing used memory CD4+ T cells sorted from blood. Stated subset: CD45RA-negative fraction. The receptor set was obtained from a woman in her 30s in good health.

This sequence joins TRBV27 and TRBJ2-3, with TRBD2 matching 12 bases. The V gene's germline CDR1 is MNHEY and CDR2 SMNVEV (reference sequence). The CDR3 length is 15 residues. Unmatched junction bases numbered 7, after V lost 5 bases and J lost 7 bases. Written as DNA, the CDR3 is TGTGCCAGCAGTAAAACCGGGACTAGCGGGCATACGCAGTATTTT. Translation gives CASSKTGTSGHTQYF.

The chain couples TRBV25-1 to TRBJ1-5; D is perhaps TRBD1 (5 bases). V lost 6 bases to trimming and J lost 3 bases, with 9 bases between them. CDR3 size: 13 residues. Germline-derived CDR1 and CDR2 are MGHDK and SYGVNS. The CDR3 DNA follows: TGTGCCAGCAGGGAGGGGAACAATCAGCCCCAGCATTTT. Translation gives CASREGNNQPQHF.

V and J are TRBV7-3 and TRBJ2-3, with D possibly matching TRBD1 (5 bases). CDR3 length: 15 residues. V lost 1 base and J lost 2, with 10 bases in between. Germline V lookup: CDR1 SGHTA, CDR2 FQGTGA. The CDR3 DNA sequence: TGTGCCAGCAGCTTAAATCCAGGGAACACAGATACGCAGTATTTT. Its protein product is CASSLNPGNTDTQYF.

This clone was detected a few times. In the same sample, other DNA sequences code for this CDR3. V is TRBV27 and J is TRBJ2-1; 7 bases fit TRBD2. Per the germline V gene, CDR1 is MNHEY and CDR2 is SMNVEV (reference sequence). The CDR3 contains 16 residues. V shed 0 bases and J 1 base; nucleotides not matched to a gene: 3. CDR3 protein: CASSLSASGSYNEQFF. The CDR3 DNA sequence: TGTGCCAGCAGTTTATCGGCTAGCGGTTCCTACAATGAGCAGTTCTTC.

This clone appeared a single time. It may be a read error: a sequence one base away is much more abundant. The chain uses TRBV2 and TRBJ1-5; D remains unclear. The length of the CDR3 is 14 residues. From germline, CDR1 is SNHLY and CDR2 FYNNEI. The CDR3 region has the DNA TGTGCCAGCAGTGTGGAGTATAGCAGTCAGCCCCAGCATTTT. Residues: CASSVEYSSQPQHF.

The chain joins TRBV2 to TRBJ1-4; D is undetermined. The CDR3 spans 15 residues. CDR1 SNHLY and CDR2 FYNNEI come from the germline V gene. V lost 1 base, J lost 6 bases, and 12 bases lay in between. The CDR3 sequence is CASSEESGAYEKLFF. In nucleotides, the CDR3 is TGTGCCAGCAGTGAAGAATCAGGCGCCTATGAAAAACTGTTTTTT.

This chain uses TRBV19 with TRBJ1-2; 9 nucleotides line up with TRBD1. V shed 2 bases and J 4 bases; nucleotides not matched to a gene: 8. The CDR3 covers 16 residues. CDR1 is LNHDA, CDR2 SQIVND, per germline (reference sequence). The CDR3 DNA is TGTGCCAGTAGTATAAGAACGGACAGGGGAGGCTATGGCTACACCTTC. It is translated as CASSIRTDRGGYGYTF. Full variable domain (outside the CDR3, taken from reference TRBV19 and TRBJ1-2): DGGITQSPKYLFRKEGQNVTLSCEQNLNHDAMYWYRQDPGQGLRLIYYSQIVNDFQKGDIAEGYSVSREKKESFPLTVTSAQKNPTAFYLCASSIRTDRGGYGYTFGSGTRLTVV.

This chain connects TRBV7-7 to TRBJ2-1, with TRBD2 matching over 7 bases. J gave up 3 bases and V 1 base, and 3 bases lay outside the gene matches. Germline-derived CDR1 and CDR2 are SSHAT and FNYEAQ (reference sequence). The CDR3 length is 15 residues. The CDR3 here is CASSLVPSGYNEQFF. The DNA for the CDR3 is TGTGCCAGCAGCTTAGTTCCTAGCGGCTACAATGAGCAGTTCTTC.

In this sample, this clone turned up a few times. The chain joins TRBV18 to TRBJ2-1, with 9 bases lining up with TRBD1. The V gene's germline CDR1 is KGHSH and CDR2 LQKENI. V shed 2 bases and J 1 base; nucleotides not matched to a gene: 21. The CDR3 has 22 amino acids. CDR3 amino acids: CASSPRGDRVRAAGSSYNEQFF. The DNA of the CDR3 is TGTGCCAGCTCACCAAGGGGGGACAGGGTTCGTGCGGCAGGTAGTTCCTACAATGAGCAGTTCTTC. Looking up the rest from reference TRBV18 and TRBJ2-1 gives the full variable domain: NAGVMQNPRHLVRRRGQEARLRCSPMKGHSHVYWYRQLPEEGLKFMVYLQKENIIDESGMPKERFSAEFPKEGPSILRIQQVVRGDSAAYFCASSPRGDRVRAAGSSYNEQFFGPGTRLTVL.

The rearrangement uses TRBV7-9 and TRBJ2-4; D gene uncertain. The germline V gene encodes CDR1 SEHNR and CDR2 FQNEAQ (reference sequence). The CDR3 covers 13 residues. V shed 1 base and J shed 9 bases, with 10 bases lying between them. The CDR3, as DNA: TGTGCCAGCAGCTTAGACGAGAGTGGCATTCAGTACTTC. Its protein product is CASSLDESGIQYF.

This chain uses TRBV18 with TRBJ2-3; 10 bases map to TRBD1. Trimming removed 3 bases from V and 2 bases from J; junction bases left unmatched: 5. This CDR3 has 16 amino acids. Germline CDR1 and CDR2: KGHSH and LQKENI. Here the CDR3 DNA reads TGTGCCAGCTCACCTAGGGACAGGGGATTCACAGATACGCAGTATTTT. Protein product: CASSPRDRGFTDTQYF.